The present T cell receptor beta chain was sequenced within a study of T-cell memory formation after mild COVID-19. As for the study in general: TCR clusters were mostly donor specific. Study-wide results and caveats: Pre-infection memory held some responding clones, suggesting pre-existing cross-reactive T cells responded. Researchers report contracting CD4+ clones mostly in CM and EM, with CD8+ clones in EMRA.

This clonotype was observed a handful of times. Its antigen remains unknown. Sample barcodes and UMIs were carried by the TCR alpha and TCR beta cDNA libraries that 5'RACE generated with constant-segment primers. Each CDR3 protein is one row after TCRdb ran MiXCR on the 5' RACE reads. This table has a few hundred thousand distinct CDR3 sequences, roughly an eighth appearing once. Per the germline V gene, CDR1 is DFQATT and CDR2 is SNEGSKA (reference sequence). The CDR3 is made up of 12 amino acids. Trimming left V 2 bases short and J 4 bases short, with 9 bases between. This receptor was identified in a man aged 18 to 29 who had mild COVID-19 (a few samples of this study predate the infection). Cell type and time point are not known. This rearrangement joins TRBV20-1 to TRBJ2-7; D perhaps matches TRBD2 (5 bases). Sequencing was carried out using PBMCs or a T cell subset sorted from them (not recorded which). The CDR3 here is CSARFEGYEQYF. The CDR3, as DNA: TGCAGTGCTAGATTCGAGGGTTACGAGCAGTACTTC.